Listed below are T cell receptor beta chains from one sample, sequenced in a study of blood T cell repertoires in COVID-19. Libraries were prepared by immunoSEQ multiplex PCR; TCRdb keeps only in-frame clonotypes and omits some of them. The sample holds roughly 220,000 clones, just over 85% seen once. Specimen: PBMCs or T cells enriched from blood (not recorded which). These receptor sequences come from a woman aged 40 to 50 with acute COVID-19. Both conserved end residues are part of each CDR3. D genes are given only for firm matches. The size entry is marked missing in some rows and otherwise reads once, few, many or a size class.

j_call,d_call,v_call,clone_size,cdr3_aa,cdr3_nt
TRBJ2-5,NA,TRBV28,NA,CASSTIRGTQYF,TGTGCCAGCAGCACTATAAGGGGGACCCAGTACTTC
TRBJ1-1,NA,TRBV5-1,NA,CASSSWTLGTEAFF,TGCGCCAGCAGCTCGTGGACTTTAGGGACTGAAGCTTTCTTT
TRBJ1-6,NA,TRBV5-4,NA,CASSFRQGYNSPLHF,TGTGCCAGCAGCTTCCGGCAGGGCTATAATTCACCCCTCCACTTT
TRBJ2-2,TRBD2,TRBV5-6,NA,CASSLERLAGFKPGELFF,TGTGCCAGCAGCTTGGAAAGGTTAGCGGGATTTAAGCCCGGGGAGCTGTTTTTT
TRBJ2-2,NA,TRBV19,few,CASSRGQPGELFF,TGTGCCAGTAGTCGTGGACAGCCCGGGGAGCTGTTTTTT
TRBJ1-2,NA,TRBV29-1,NA,CSAMGSSFYGYTF,TGCAGCGCCATGGGCAGCTCCTTCTATGGCTACACCTTC
TRBJ1-2,NA,TRBV13,NA,CASSPPGSAYGYTF,TGTGCCAGCAGCCCGCCGGGGAGCGCCTATGGCTACACCTTC
TRBJ2-7,NA,TRBV28,NA,CASSLMGAAGEQYF,TGTGCCAGCAGTCTTATGGGAGCTGCTGGCGAGCAGTACTTC
TRBJ1-4,TRBD1,TRBV27,NA,CASRAGTGVEKLFF,TGTGCCAGCAGGGCCGGGACAGGGGTTGAAAAACTGTTTTTT
TRBJ1-1,TRBD1,TRBV28,few,CASRSGDRGNTEAFF,TGTGCCAGCAGATCCGGGGACAGGGGAAACACTGAAGCTTTCTTT
TRBJ2-3,NA,TRBV21-1,NA,CASSKAVSGRGASTDTQYF,TGTGCCAGCAGCAAAGCTGTGAGCGGGAGAGGGGCTAGCACAGATACGCAGTATTTT
TRBJ1-5,TRBD1,TRBV19,NA,CASSIGQGRNQPQHF,TGTGCCAGTAGTATAGGACAGGGTCGCAATCAGCCCCAGCATTTT
TRBJ2-1,TRBD2,TRBV7-2,NA,CASSLAGTSGRRWRVNEQFF,TGTGCCAGCAGCTTAGCGGGGACTAGCGGGAGAAGATGGAGGGTGAATGAGCAGTTCTTC
TRBJ1-1,NA,TRBV5-1,NA,CASSSDTEAFF,TGCGCCAGCTCAAGCGACACTGAAGCTTTCTTT
TRBJ2-7,NA,TRBV27,NA,CASSLPGGYEQYF,TGTGCCAGCAGTCTACCGGGTGGATACGAGCAGTACTTC
TRBJ1-6,TRBD1,TRBV7-9,NA,CATTPGTGNTYNSPLHF,TGTGCCACCACACCCGGGACAGGGAACACCTATAATTCACCCCTCCACTTT
TRBJ2-5,NA,TRBV15,NA,CATSRGDTQETQYF,TGTGCCACCAGCAGAGGCGACACCCAAGAGACCCAGTACTTC
TRBJ2-7,NA,TRBV29-1,NA,CSVGGAGELSSYEQYF,TGCAGCGTGGGGGGGGCAGGCGAACTAAGCTCCTACGAGCAGTACTTC
TRBJ1-2,NA,TRBV27,NA,CASSLQGIGGYTF,TGTGCCAGCAGTCTACAGGGAATTGGTGGCTACACCTTC
TRBJ2-7,NA,TRBV5-5,NA,CASSLDLATPYEQYF,TGTGCCAGCAGCTTGGATCTAGCTACGCCCTACGAGCAGTACTTC
TRBJ2-1,NA,TRBV4-1,few,CASSQEGSGDPGNEQFF,TGCGCCAGCAGCCAAGAAGGGTCGGGAGACCCCGGGAATGAGCAGTTCTTC
TRBJ2-3,TRBD2,TRBV29-1,NA,CSVQTLAGSTDTQYF,TGCAGCGTCCAAACCCTAGCGGGTAGCACAGATACGCAGTATTTT
TRBJ2-1,TRBD2,TRBV7-6,NA,CASRDLAGEGEQFF,TGTGCCAGCAGAGACCTAGCGGGAGAGGGTGAGCAGTTCTTC
TRBJ2-1,TRBD2,TRBV18,NA,CASSPPSIYGLVGNEQFF,TGTGCCAGCTCACCACCAAGCATCTACGGACTAGTTGGTAATGAGCAGTTCTTC
TRBJ2-5,NA,TRBV4-2,NA,CASSQDLTRETQYF,TGTGCCAGCAGCCAAGATCTGACTAGAGAGACCCAGTACTTC
TRBJ2-1,NA,TRBV20-1,NA,CSASLPARNEQFF,TGCAGTGCTAGTCTTCCCGCTAGGAATGAGCAGTTCTTC
TRBJ2-5,NA,TRBV29-1,NA,CSVRKGKTSRETQYF,TGCAGCGTACGAAAGGGAAAGACTAGTAGGGAGACCCAGTACTTC
TRBJ1-1,NA,TRBV28,few,CASSSDWNTEAFF,TGTGCCAGCAGTTCCGACTGGAACACTGAAGCTTTCTTT
TRBJ2-3,NA,TRBV4-3,NA,CASRGHTDTQYF,TGCGCCAGCCGGGGACACACAGATACGCAGTATTTT
TRBJ2-7,NA,TRBV18,NA,CASSPPGQSYEQYF,TGTGCCAGCTCACCTCCGGGACAATCCTACGAGCAGTACTTC
TRBJ1-2,TRBD1,TRBV19,NA,CASSTLTGVVNYGYTF,TGTGCCAGTAGTACCCTTACAGGGGTGGTTAACTATGGCTACACCTTC
TRBJ1-5,NA,TRBV18,NA,CASSPRVLSDNQPQHF,TGTGCCAGCTCACCTCGGGTATTGTCGGATAATCAGCCCCAGCATTTT
TRBJ2-3,TRBD2,TRBV18,NA,CASSPETSGNTDTQYF,TGTGCCAGCTCACCGGAGACTAGCGGGAACACAGATACGCAGTATTTT
TRBJ1-3,NA,TRBV7-2,NA,CASSLGQYSGNTIYF,TGTGCCAGCAGCTTAGGACAGTATTCTGGAAACACCATATATTTT
TRBJ2-7,NA,TRBV6-1,NA,CASSERITGEKQYF,TGTGCCAGCAGTGAACGGATTACAGGCGAGAAGCAGTACTTC
TRBJ2-2,NA,TRBV5-4,few,CASFGVNTGELFF,TGTGCCAGTTTCGGGGTGAACACCGGGGAGCTGTTTTTT
TRBJ1-6,NA,TRBV18,NA,CASSPNAGSPLHF,TGTGCCAGCTCACCGAACGCGGGTTCACCCCTCCACTTT
TRBJ1-2,NA,TRBV2,NA,CASRGARVNYGYTF,TGTGCCAGCCGGGGGGCGCGGGTTAACTATGGCTACACCTTC
TRBJ1-6,NA,TRBV4-1,NA,CASSQDPFSYNSPLHF,TGCGCCAGCAGCCAAGATCCGTTCTCCTATAATTCACCCCTCCACTTT
TRBJ2-7,NA,TRBV5-1,once,CASSYDSNGEQYF,TGCGCCAGCAGCTATGACAGTAATGGCGAGCAGTACTTC
TRBJ2-5,TRBD2,TRBV14,NA,CASSQGQTSPETQYF,TGTGCCAGCAGCCAGGGCCAGACTAGCCCAGAGACCCAGTACTTC
TRBJ2-1,TRBD1,TRBV20-1,NA,CSASRQGRAQRNEQFF,TGCAGTGCTAGTAGACAGGGTAGGGCCCAACGCAATGAGCAGTTCTTC
TRBJ2-1,TRBD2,TRBV19,NA,CASSIERGAYNEQFF,TGTGCCAGTAGCATCGAGCGGGGGGCATACAATGAGCAGTTCTTC
TRBJ2-7,TRBD1,TRBV18,NA,CASSPPPGQGAYEQYF,TGTGCCAGCTCACCGCCGCCGGGACAGGGGGCCTACGAGCAGTACTTC
TRBJ2-1,NA,TRBV7-9,few,CASSLAGGNEQFF,TGTGCCAGCAGCTTAGCTGGGGGGAATGAGCAGTTCTTC
TRBJ1-5,NA,TRBV4-1,NA,CASSQGAEGQPQHF,TGCGCCAGCAGCCAAGGGGCGGAGGGCCAGCCCCAGCATTTT
TRBJ2-7,NA,TRBV20-1,NA,CSASHRSGLNYEQYF,TGCAGTGCTAGTCACAGGTCGGGACTTAACTACGAGCAGTACTTC
TRBJ1-2,NA,TRBV7-9,NA,CAIPGPSGSNYGYTF,TGTGCCATCCCGGGTCCCTCGGGGAGTAACTATGGCTACACCTTC
TRBJ2-7,TRBD2,TRBV7-8,NA,CASSSRAGADSYEQYF,TGTGCCAGCAGCTCAAGAGCGGGGGCAGATTCATACGAGCAGTACTTC
TRBJ2-7,NA,TRBV11-2,NA,CASSSWDTSYEQYF,TGTGCCAGCAGCTCCTGGGACACCTCCTACGAGCAGTACTTC
TRBJ2-4,NA,TRBV28,NA,CASSLLALRDTQLDKNIQYF,TGTGCCAGCAGCCTATTGGCGCTCCGGGACACCCAACTTGACAAAAACATTCAGTACTTC
TRBJ2-1,TRBD2,TRBV6-5,once,CASSYTLAGGDNEQFF,TGTGCCAGCAGTTACACTCTAGCGGGGGGGGACAATGAGCAGTTCTTC
TRBJ2-2,NA,TRBV19,NA,CASSMRSNTGELFF,TGTGCCAGTAGTATGAGGTCGAACACCGGGGAGCTGTTTTTT
TRBJ2-7,NA,TRBV5-6,NA,CASNGGSLSSYEQYF,TGTGCCAGCAATGGGGGGTCACTTAGCTCCTACGAGCAGTACTTC